These 14 T cell receptor beta chains were sequenced from one sample in a study of blood T cell repertoires in COVID-19 (dated by TCRdb to the early 2020s). Preparation of the library involved the immunoSEQ multiplex PCR assay. TCRdb carries this immuneACCESS record with in-frame sequences only. Its versions omit some clonotypes, under half of them owing to an unresolved V gene in the studies checked, with the rest unexplained. This sample has 76,000 or so clones in its table, and roughly 89% of those were observed once. The biggest ten clones account for 5.8% of the sample. Material: peripheral blood. The receptor source for this set is a human donor in a cohort sampled during active COVID-19.

The chain joins TRBV5-4 to TRBJ2-5; D not certain. V lost 0 bases and J lost 5, with 11 bases in between. CDR1 is SGHNT and CDR2 is YYREEE in the germline V gene (reference sequence). The CDR3 runs 14 residues. As DNA, the CDR3 is TGTGCCAGCAGCTTGGCCGCGAGCCGGGAGACCCAGTACTTC. As protein: CASSLAASRETQYF.

V and J are TRBV19 and TRBJ2-5, with D perhaps TRBD1 (5 bases). The germline CDR1 and CDR2 sequences are LNHDA and SQIVND (reference sequence). Trimming stripped 5 bases from V and 6 bases from J, with 16 bases between. CDR3 length: 14 amino acids. CDR3 bases: TGTGCCAGTAGTGCCTCGGAAAGGGGTCAGACCCAGTACTTC. This codes for CASSASERGQTQYF.

The V gene is TRBV27, the J gene TRBJ2-3, with D maybe TRBD2 (6 bases). Looked up from germline, CDR1 is MNHEY and CDR2 is SMNVEV (reference sequence). CDR3 length: 15 amino acids. Trimming removed 6 bases from V and 4 bases from J, with 17 bases in between. CDR3 region: CASRHRRGVADTQYF. In DNA, the CDR3 is TGTGCCAGCAGGCACCGCCGCGGGGTGGCAGATACGCAGTATTTT.

CDR3 region: CASSLVGGDRSNGELFF. Here the CDR3 DNA reads TGTGCCAGCAGCTTAGTAGGGGGAGACAGGTCGAACGGGGAGCTGTTTTTT. V gene TRBV7-2 combines with J gene TRBJ2-2; D is possibly TRBD1 (6 bases). CDR3 length: 17 residues. Trimming stripped 1 base from V and 7 bases from J, with 19 bases between. Germline V gene lookup returns CDR1 SGHTA and CDR2 FQGNSA.

This clone was picked up one time. This rearrangement joins TRBV3-1 (or the pseudogene TRBV3-2) to TRBJ1-1, with TRBD1 matching 7 bases. V shed 6 bases, J shed 4 bases, and the junction held 14 bases outside the gene matches. The CDR3 runs to 16 residues. Germline V gene sequence: CDR1 LGHDT, CDR2 YNNKEL (reference sequence). As DNA, the CDR3 is TGTGCCAGCAGGGAAAGGGGGCTAGGTGTGGTCACTGAAGCTTTCTTT. Encoded protein: CASRERGLGVVTEAFF.

The chain has TRBV3-1 (or the pseudogene TRBV3-2) and TRBJ2-7; D might be TRBD2 (7 bases). V lost 8 bases to trimming and J lost 2 bases, with 22 bases between them. This CDR3 contains 16 residues. The germline V gene has CDR1 LGHDT and CDR2 YNNKEL (reference sequence). The CDR3 is CASHSPFGGPAYEQYF. The CDR3 DNA sequence: TGTGCCAGCCACTCACCTTTCGGGGGGCCCGCCTACGAGCAGTACTTC.

The chain joins TRBV9 to TRBJ2-3; D gene unclear. The CDR3 loop spans 15 amino acids. Germline CDR1 SGDLS, CDR2 YYNGEE. Trimming took 2 bases from V and 0 from J, leaving 10 bases between them. In nucleotides, the CDR3 is TGTGCCAGCAGCGTGCAACCCACTAGCACAGATACGCAGTATTTT. This translates into CASSVQPTSTDTQYF.

V usage is TRBV7-8 and J usage is TRBJ1-5, with unresolved D. V was pared by 8 bases and J by 0 bases, with 11 bases between. Germline assignment: CDR1 SGHVS and CDR2 FQNEAQ. This CDR3 is 14 amino acids long. CDR3 region: CASQGLDSNQPQHF. In DNA, the CDR3 is TGTGCCAGCCAAGGTCTAGATAGCAATCAGCCCCAGCATTTT.

The rearrangement joins TRBV7-9 to TRBJ2-3, with TRBD1 matching 8 bases. The trim removed 5 bases at V and 5 bases at J, leaving 6 bases unmatched. This CDR3 is built from 14 residues. Germline V lookup: CDR1 SEHNR, CDR2 FQNEAQ (reference sequence). CDR3 protein: CASSRDRSEDTQYF. The CDR3 DNA is TGTGCCAGCAGCCGGGACAGGTCGGAAGATACGCAGTATTTT.

V gene TRBV25-1 combines with J gene TRBJ2-6; D uncertain. CDR3 size: 17 residues. V was shortened by 2 bases and J by 3 bases, with 14 bases between the two germline ends. Looked up from germline, CDR1 is MGHDK and CDR2 is SYGVNS. The chain's CDR3 is CASSEGPQANGANVLTF. CDR3 bases: TGTGCCAGCAGTGAAGGCCCCCAGGCTAATGGGGCCAACGTCCTGACTTTC.

The chain joins TRBV27 to TRBJ2-1; possibly TRBD2 for D (6 bases). V was trimmed by 7 bases and J by 4 bases, leaving 14 bases between them. Germline values: CDR1 MNHEY, CDR2 SMNVEV (reference sequence). The CDR3 is made up of 14 amino acids. The CDR3 is CASKELASYNEQFF. CDR3 coding DNA: TGTGCCAGCAAGGAACTAGCCAGTTACAATGAGCAGTTCTTC.

V is TRBV29-1 and J is TRBJ1-4, with D perhaps TRBD1 (5 bases). Germline V CDR1 and CDR2: SQVTM, ANQGSEA. The CDR3 spans 12 residues. V lost 5 bases, J lost 5 bases, and 9 bases lay in between. The CDR3 is CSVTSGNEKLFF. As DNA, the CDR3 is TGCAGCGTTACTTCAGGGAATGAAAAACTGTTTTTT.

The V call is TRBV19, the J call TRBJ1-2; 10 bases are shared with TRBD1. The CDR3 runs to 17 residues. Trimming took 1 base from V and 0 from J; bases not matched to a gene: 5. CDR1 and CDR2 from the germline V gene are LNHDA and SQIVND (reference sequence). CDR3 coding DNA: TGTGCCAGTAGTATAGTCGGGACAGGGGATACTAACTATGGCTACACCTTC. Translated: CASSIVGTGDTNYGYTF.

The chain carries TRBV20-1 and TRBJ2-3; tentatively, D is TRBD2 (5 bases). Trimming shortened V by 6 bases and J by 5 bases, and 9 bases separated the two germline ends. This CDR3 is 11 amino acids long. The germline gives CDR1 DFQATT, CDR2 SNEGSKA (reference sequence). CDR3 sequence reads: CSARTVDTQYF. In DNA, the CDR3 is TGCAGTGCCCGGACTGTAGATACGCAGTATTTT.